This TCR beta chain was observed in a study of breast tumors, draining lymph nodes, adjacent tissues. This clonotype was counted at least ten times. V was pared by 0 bases and J by 5 bases, with 1 base of the junction left unmatched. The CDR3 runs to 14 residues. Germline V lookup: CDR1 SGHRS, CDR2 YFSETQ. From the multiplex PCR reads, TCRdb called clonotypes with MiXCR, one entry per CDR3 protein. The sample comprises 200,000 to 250,000 distinct CDR3 sequences, approximately 36% of which are singletons, and 3% to 4% rests with the top ten. The lymph nodes were axillary draining lymph nodes from breast cancer patients.

This chain connects TRBV5-1 to TRBJ2-3; TRBD1 aligns across 9 bases. The receptor's source is a female donor with breast cancer. Some clones in this sample may be carry-over from other donors' samples. Sequencing input: axillary lymph node tissue. The CDR3 DNA is TGCGCCAGCAGCTTGGACAGGGGGCAAGATACGCAGTATTTT. Translated: CASSLDRGQDTQYF.